One sample yielded the 9 T cell receptor beta chains listed below, sequenced in a study of CD8 T cells in Susac syndrome (dated by TCRdb to 2018 to 2020). Library method: the immunoSEQ multiplex PCR assay. RNA was extracted using the RNeasy kit, and about 0.5 to 1 ug of the RNA was reverse transcribed with random hexamers. Using fastp at Q25 and MiXCR, TCRdb reprocessed the public reads and kept productive beta chains. Each entry merges the rows of one CDR3 protein and shows their most common DNA and genes. The sample table contains hundreds of thousands of distinct CDR3 sequences; only one count was recorded for over 75% of them. Approximately 0.2% of the sample rests with the top ten. Sequencing was carried out using CD8+ T cells from PBMCs. These receptors came from a human donor with multiple sclerosis.

This chain connects TRBV27 to TRBJ2-3; the match to TRBD2 covers 9 bases. CDR3 length: 16 amino acids. Germline CDR1 MNHEY, CDR2 SMNVEV (reference sequence). V lost 6 bases and J lost 6; bases outside the gene matches: 13. CDR3 sequence: CASSPGTSGWTDTQYF. For the CDR3, the DNA is TGTGCCAGCAGCCCAGGTACTAGCGGGTGGACCGATACGCAGTATTTT.

The V and J genes are TRBV19 and TRBJ2-7; TRBD1 aligns across 7 bases. The CDR3 contains 13 residues. Germline trimming cut 6 bases from V and 2 bases from J; bases unmatched to any gene: 4. Looked up from germline, CDR1 is LNHDA and CDR2 is SQIVND (reference sequence). Here the CDR3 DNA reads TGTGCCAGTAGCCCGGGACAGCCCTACGAGCAGTACTTC. It translates to CASSPGQPYEQYF.

J is TRBJ1-1 and V is TRBV19, with D uncertain. The CDR3 extends over 14 amino acids. V shed 1 base and J shed 1 base, with 7 bases lying between them. Germline V gene sequence: CDR1 LNHDA, CDR2 SQIVND (reference sequence). The CDR3 is CASSIAAGNTEAFF. The CDR3 bases are TGTGCCAGTAGTATAGCTGCGGGGAACACTGAAGCTTTCTTT.

This clonotype was seen once. The rearrangement joins TRBV30 to TRBJ2-7, with D hard to call. The CDR3 is 15 residues long. The V end was cut by 0 bases, the J end by 0 bases, with 12 bases between. Germline values: CDR1 GTSNPN, CDR2 SVGIG (reference sequence). The CDR3 spells CAWSVYGGSSYEQYF. The CDR3 DNA reads as TGTGCCTGGAGTGTTTATGGCGGAAGCTCCTACGAGCAGTACTTC.

V usage is TRBV20-1 and J usage is TRBJ2-7, with a tentative D call TRBD2 (6 bases). Germline CDR1 DFQATT, CDR2 SNEGSKA (reference sequence). V was shortened by 3 bases and J by 3 bases, with 24 bases between the two germline ends. The CDR3 runs 17 residues. In DNA form, the CDR3 reads TGCAGTGCTAGTAAACCCGAGGGACTCCTGGGGATCTACGAGCAGTACTTC. Protein product: CSASKPEGLLGIYEQYF.

The chain carries TRBV25-1 and TRBJ2-2; 8 bases agree with TRBD1. CDR3 length equals 13 residues. The trim removed 7 bases at V and 5 bases at J, leaving 3 bases unmatched. From germline, CDR1 is MGHDK and CDR2 SYGVNS. The CDR3 region has the DNA TGTGCCAGCACAGGGGGCAATACCGGGGAGCTGTTTTTT. Amino acid sequence: CASTGGNTGELFF. Drawing the rest from reference TRBV25-1 and TRBJ2-2, the complete variable domain is EADIYQTPRYLVIGTGKKITLECSQTMGHDKMYWYQQDPGMELHLIHYSYGVNSTEKGDLSSESTVSRIRTEHFPLTLESARPSHTSQYLCASTGGNTGELFFGEGSRLTVL.

In this sample, this clonotype turned up once. The chain links TRBV4-3 to TRBJ2-1, with D possibly being TRBD2 (6 bases). Germline-derived CDR1 and CDR2 are LGHNA and YSLEER. Trimming took 3 bases from V and 4 from J, leaving 13 bases between them. The CDR3 spans 15 residues. CDR3 sequence (DNA): TGCGCCAGCAGCCAGTCGCCTAGCGAATACAATGAGCAGTTCTTC. This translates into CASSQSPSEYNEQFF.

The chain is built from TRBV7-2 and TRBJ1-5, with 7 nucleotides matching TRBD1. The germline V gene has CDR1 SGHTA and CDR2 FQGNSA. V trimming: 5 bases; J trimming: 4 bases; junction bases outside the gene matches: 8. There are 15 residues in the CDR3. The CDR3, as DNA: TGTGCCAGCAGCCCCCGCCCGACAGGGAATCAGCCCCAGCATTTT. It codes for CASSPRPTGNQPQHF.

This chain uses TRBV19 with TRBJ2-1; D possibly matches TRBD1 or TRBD2 (6 bases each). This CDR3 spans 17 amino acids. V lost 5 bases to trimming and J lost 6 bases, with 23 bases between them. CDR1 LNHDA and CDR2 SQIVND come from the germline V gene (reference sequence). CDR3 amino acids: CASSPRDTGTSTNEQFF. The CDR3 bases are TGTGCCAGTAGTCCGCGGGACACCGGCACGTCCACCAATGAGCAGTTCTTC.